Below, 27 T cell receptor beta chains from the same sample are listed, as sequenced in a study of blood T cell repertoires in COVID-19. Libraries were prepared by immunoSEQ multiplex PCR; TCRdb keeps only in-frame clonotypes and omits some of them. This sample has about 440,000 clones, with less than 95% found just once. The specimen sequenced was PBMCs or T cells enriched from blood (not recorded which). The receptor source for this set is a young man who had recovered from COVID-19.

The table lists this clone with a count of one. J is TRBJ1-2 and V is TRBV7-9; D gene ambiguous. Germline V lookup: CDR1 SEHNR, CDR2 FQNEAQ (reference sequence). V was cut by 1 base and J by 0 bases, with 12 bases left in between. The CDR3 spans 16 residues. CDR3 sequence reads: CASSLGLAEANYGYTF. The CDR3 DNA is TGTGCCAGCAGCTTAGGGTTGGCAGAAGCTAACTATGGCTACACCTTC.

The V gene is TRBV9, the J gene TRBJ1-1; the D is unclear. V was trimmed by 4 bases and J by 0 bases, leaving 13 bases between them. Germline loops: CDR1 SGDLS, CDR2 YYNGEE. The CDR3 is made up of 15 amino acids. The CDR3 region is CASSLSPEMNTEAFF. In nucleotides, the CDR3 is TGTGCCAGCAGCCTCTCCCCAGAAATGAACACTGAAGCTTTCTTT. The full variable domain, rest sourced from reference TRBV9 and TRBJ1-1, is DSGVTQTPKHLITATGQRVTLRCSPRSGDLSVYWYQQSLDQGLQFLIQYYNGEERAKGNILERFSAQQFPDLHSELNLSSLELGDSALYFCASSLSPEMNTEAFFGQGTRLTVV.

This chain uses TRBV3-1 (or the pseudogene TRBV3-2) with TRBJ2-5, with 14 bases that match TRBD2. The V segment lost 4 bases and the J segment 5 bases; nucleotides outside the gene matches: 3. This CDR3 has 15 residues. Germline loops: CDR1 LGHDT, CDR2 YNNKEL (reference sequence). Here the CDR3 DNA reads TGTGCCAGCAGCCCTGGGACTAGCGGGAGTGAGACCCAGTACTTC. Translated, it gives CASSPGTSGSETQYF.

The rearrangement joins TRBV11-2 to TRBJ2-7; D ambiguous. Germline loops: CDR1 SGHAT, CDR2 FQNNGV. The CDR3 is made up of 14 amino acids. Trimming cost V 5 bases and J 2 bases, with 13 bases left between them. The CDR3 here is CASSLLGGPYEQYF. The CDR3, as DNA: TGTGCCAGCAGCCTATTGGGTGGGCCCTACGAGCAGTACTTC. The full variable domain, with the rest looked up from reference TRBV11-2 and TRBJ2-7, is EAGVAQSPRYKIIEKRQSVAFWCNPISGHATLYWYQQILGQGPKLLIQFQNNGVVDDSQLPKDRFSAERLKGVDSTLKIQPAKLEDSAVYLCASSLLGGPYEQYFGPGTRLTVT.

CDR3 sequence: CASSGPRPGGDSNQPQHF. As DNA, the CDR3 is TGCGCCAGCAGTGGCCCCCGTCCGGGGGGGGATAGCAATCAGCCCCAGCATTTT. The rearrangement uses TRBV10-2 and TRBJ1-5; maybe TRBD1 (5 bases). The CDR3 contains 18 residues. V lost 4 bases, J lost 0 bases, and 19 bases lay in between. Per germline, CDR1 WSHSY and CDR2 SAAADI.

Here the CDR3 DNA reads TGTGCCAGTAGTAAACGACTAGCGGGGATCTACAATGAGCAGTTCTTC. Its protein product is CASSKRLAGIYNEQFF. This rearrangement joins TRBV19 to TRBJ2-1; 11 bases are shared with TRBD2. Trimming removed 4 bases from V and 3 bases from J; junction bases left unmatched: 5. CDR1 and CDR2 from the germline V gene are LNHDA and SQIVND (reference sequence). This CDR3 has 16 amino acids.

V is TRBV6-5 and J is TRBJ2-3; D may be TRBD2 (6 bases). The CDR3 totals 14 residues. V was pared by 6 bases and J by 10 bases, with 20 bases between. Per the germline V gene, CDR1 is MNHEY and CDR2 is SVGAGI. The CDR3 DNA is TGTGCCAGCAGGGATCGGTTGGGGCGGAGGGCGCAGTATTTT. This encodes CASRDRLGRRAQYF.

The rearrangement links TRBV15 to TRBJ1-4; 8 positions match TRBD1. Trimming at V came to 7 bases and at J to 8 bases, leaving 3 bases not matched to a gene. Germline CDR1 and CDR2: LNHNV and YYDKDF (reference sequence). The CDR3 sequence is 12 residues long. CDR3 nucleotide sequence: TGTGCCACCACCCCAGGGGGCGAAAAACTGTTTTTT. This gives the protein CATTPGGEKLFF.

As for this clone: Other DNA sequences within the sample encode an identical CDR3. The chain combines TRBV10-3 with TRBJ1-5; D unclear. CDR3 length equals 12 residues. The germline gives CDR1 ENHRY, CDR2 SYGVKD. The V and J ends lost 2 bases and 7 bases respectively, with 6 bases between them. CDR3 coding DNA: TGTGCCATCAGTGAGGCGGGACAGCCCCAGCATTTT. It encodes CAISEAGQPQHF.

The chain joins TRBV9 to TRBJ2-1; TRBD2 matches 11 bases. The CDR3 extends over 14 amino acids. Per the germline V gene, CDR1 is SGDLS and CDR2 is YYNGEE. Losses at the gene ends were 4 bases for V and 8 bases for J; bases not matched to a gene: 5. The CDR3 region has the DNA TGTGCCAGCAGCTGGACTAGCGGGTCCTATGAGCAGTTCTTC. This translates into CASSWTSGSYEQFF.

In nucleotides, the CDR3 is TGCGCCAGCAGTCATCTCGGGGCCAGCGGGGGGGCCTCCCATTCCTACGAGCAGTACTTC. The encoded protein is CASSHLGASGGASHSYEQYF. The chain uses TRBV23-1 and TRBJ2-7, with 10 bases fitting TRBD2. TRBV23-1 is flagged as an ORF with uncertain function. V shed 3 bases, J shed 1 base, and the junction held 18 bases outside the gene matches. This CDR3 has 20 amino acids.

V gene TRBV10-3 combines with J gene TRBJ1-5; 8 nucleotides line up with TRBD1. V trimming: 0 bases; J trimming: 5 bases; junction bases outside the gene matches: 3. Germline V CDR1 and CDR2: ENHRY, SYGVKD. The CDR3 covers 15 residues. The CDR3 DNA reads TGTGCCATCAGTGAGTCTGGACAGGGACATCAGCCCCAGCATTTT. Translated, it gives CAISESGQGHQPQHF.

J is TRBJ2-7 and V is TRBV7-9, with D tentatively TRBD2 (5 bases). V lost 4 bases, J lost 2 bases, and 9 bases lay in between. Germline CDR1 is SEHNR and CDR2 is FQNEAQ (reference sequence). The CDR3 is 13 amino acids. The CDR3 loop reads CASSSDGAYEQYF. In nucleotides, the CDR3 is TGTGCCAGCAGCTCCGACGGGGCCTACGAGCAGTACTTC.

This clone was recorded only once. The V gene is TRBV9, the J gene TRBJ1-1; 9 bases are a match to TRBD1. The CDR3 totals 15 residues. The germline V gene encodes CDR1 SGDLS and CDR2 YYNGEE. V lost 3 bases to trimming and J lost 2 bases; unmatched junction nucleotides: 5. The CDR3 DNA follows: TGTGCCAGCAGCGCCTCGGGACAGGGTAACACTGAAGCTTTCTTT. As protein: CASSASGQGNTEAFF. Combining the CDR3 with reference TRBV9 and TRBJ1-1 gives the whole variable domain DSGVTQTPKHLITATGQRVTLRCSPRSGDLSVYWYQQSLDQGLQFLIQYYNGEERAKGNILERFSAQQFPDLHSELNLSSLELGDSALYFCASSASGQGNTEAFFGQGTRLTVV.

The rearrangement joins TRBV29-1 to TRBJ2-1; 10 positions match TRBD2. CDR1 is SQVTM and CDR2 is ANQGSEA in the germline V gene. With 6 bases clipped from V and 3 bases from J, the junction kept 8 bases outside the gene matches. This CDR3 is 15 amino acids long. The CDR3 coding sequence is TGCAGCGTCCCTAGCGGGGGCTCCTTCTACAATGAGCAGTTCTTC. Residues: CSVPSGGSFYNEQFF.

This rearrangement joins TRBV28 to TRBJ2-1; the match to TRBD2 covers 9 bases. The CDR3 is made up of 18 amino acids. V dropped 2 bases and J dropped 4; count of bases not matched to a gene: 12. Germline CDR1 and CDR2: MDHEN and SYDVKM. The CDR3 DNA is TGTGCCAGCAGTTTACTGAGCCTAGGCGGGAGGGATTACAATGAGCAGTTCTTC. This sequence encodes CASSLLSLGGRDYNEQFF.

This chain uses TRBV27 with TRBJ1-2; weak D call: TRBD1 (6 bases). Trimming took off 6 bases at V and 0 bases at J, with 17 bases between the two ends. CDR3 length: 16 residues. In germline, CDR1 is MNHEY, CDR2 SMNVEV (reference sequence). This CDR3 reads CASSPQGSLTNYGYTF. Here the CDR3 DNA reads TGTGCCAGCAGCCCCCAGGGGTCCCTTACTAACTATGGCTACACCTTC.

This chain uses TRBV5-1 with TRBJ1-1; D gene unclear. Germline values: CDR1 SGHRS, CDR2 YFSETQ. Trimming stripped 7 bases from V and 4 bases from J, with 17 bases between. The CDR3 contains 14 residues. The DNA for the CDR3 is TGCGCCAGCTCCGATAGCGGGGATGTCACTGAAGCTTTCTTT. Amino acids: CASSDSGDVTEAFF.

This clone was seen a few times. This chain connects TRBV9 to TRBJ1-1; a weak D match, TRBD1 (6 bases). Germline V gene data show CDR1 as SGDLS and CDR2 as YYNGEE. Trimming cost V 4 bases and J 0 bases, with 13 bases left between them. CDR3 size: 15 residues. The CDR3 sequence: CASSPQQGMNTEAFF. The CDR3 DNA sequence: TGTGCCAGCAGCCCACAACAGGGAATGAACACTGAAGCTTTCTTT.

The V call is TRBV18, the J call TRBJ2-7; D is unresolved. V was pared by 0 bases and J by 6 bases, with 6 bases between. Germline CDR1 reads KGHSH; CDR2 reads LQKENI. This CDR3 has 12 amino acids. Here the CDR3 DNA reads TGTGCCAGCTCACCACCGTCCGGCGAGCAGTACTTC. Residues: CASSPPSGEQYF.

V is TRBV10-3 and J is TRBJ2-7, with 7 positions matching TRBD1. The CDR3 loop spans 16 amino acids. V lost 2 bases to trimming and J lost 2 bases; unmatched junction nucleotides: 9. Per the germline V gene, CDR1 is ENHRY and CDR2 is SYGVKD. In DNA, the CDR3 is TGTGCCATCAGTGAGCATACTCGACAGGGAACCTACGAGCAGTACTTC. Its translation: CAISEHTRQGTYEQYF.

The chain employs TRBV12-1 and TRBJ2-1; TRBD2 is the table's D call and was not checked against the DNA. TRBV12-1 is marked as a pseudogene. This CDR3 has 19 amino acids. Written as DNA, the CDR3 is TGTGCCAGCAGCTTTGGAGCCGGACTAGCGGGGGGCTTTTGCAATGAGCAGTTCTTC. This sequence encodes CASSFGAGLAGGFCNEQFF.

The gene calls are TRBV6-5 and TRBJ1-1, with D perhaps TRBD1 (6 bases). CDR3 length: 11 residues. Germline V gene lookup returns CDR1 MNHEY and CDR2 SVGAGI. V was clipped by 7 bases and J by 10 bases, with 13 bases between them. The CDR3, as DNA: TGTGCCAGCACCACTAAAGGGGGAGCTTTCTTT. Translation gives CASTTKGGAFF.

The V and J genes are TRBV7-9 and TRBJ2-3; 10 positions match TRBD2. CDR1 SEHNR and CDR2 FQNEAQ come from the germline V gene (reference sequence). V dropped 7 bases and J dropped 3; count of bases not matched to a gene: 4. This CDR3 has 14 residues. This CDR3 reads CASKKREGTDTQYF. The DNA for the CDR3 is TGTGCCAGCAAAAAGCGGGAGGGTACAGATACGCAGTATTTT.

This clone came up once. The rearrangement joins TRBV2 to TRBJ2-7; possible D gene TRBD2, 6 bases. The CDR3 totals 14 residues. Germline CDR1 is SNHLY and CDR2 is FYNNEI. The germline V and J ends were trimmed by 3 bases and 0 bases, with 9 bases remaining between them. The chain's CDR3 is CASSEERVSYEQYF. The CDR3 nucleotides read TGTGCCAGCAGTGAGGAGCGGGTCTCCTACGAGCAGTACTTC.

The rearrangement links TRBV28 to TRBJ2-5, with 12 bases matching TRBD2. This CDR3 contains 16 residues. V shed 3 bases and J 3 bases; nucleotides not matched to a gene: 5. Germline V gene data show CDR1 as MDHEN and CDR2 as SYDVKM. The CDR3 region is CASSLTSGSVKETQYF. CDR3 bases: TGTGCCAGCAGTTTGACTAGCGGGAGTGTAAAAGAGACCCAGTACTTC.

The chain recombines TRBV5-1 with TRBJ2-2; D call uncertain. The CDR3 is made up of 16 amino acids. The V end lost 4 bases, the J end lost 0 bases, and 13 bases lay between the germline ends. Germline CDR1 reads SGHRS; CDR2 reads YFSETQ. DNA for the CDR3: TGCGCCAGCAGCCATCGGAGTGGCACGAACACCGGGGAGCTGTTTTTT. It specifies CASSHRSGTNTGELFF.